This T cell receptor beta chain stems from a study of vaccination effects on CD4 cells after COVID-19. The culture ran for roughly ten days, and then CD4+ T cells were isolated. The participants, recipients of two vaccine doses, got either BNT162b2 or mRNA-1273. People in the vaccine group had not been infected with SARS-CoV-2 before, and their nucleocapsid antibodies were negative. IL-2 medium took the place of half the medium on both days 3 and 7. Some clones are missing from TCRdb's copy, which holds only in-frame ones; the method was immunoSEQ multiplex PCR. This table has tens of thousands of clones, around 84% appearing once. For this clone: Its antigen is unidentified.

The CDR3 spans 16 residues. Germline values: CDR1 LGHDT, CDR2 YNNKEL (reference sequence). V was pared by 0 bases and J by 4 bases, with 16 bases between. The starting material was CD4+ T cells from PBMCs cultured without peptide, obtained after COVID-19 vaccination. The V gene is TRBV3-1 (or the pseudogene TRBV3-2), the J gene TRBJ2-7, with D hard to call. This receptor was obtained from a human donor who received a COVID-19 vaccine. In nucleotides, the CDR3 is TGTGCCAGCAGCCAAGATACCCCGGCAGTTGGGTACGAGCAGTACTTC. This encodes CASSQDTPAVGYEQYF.